This T cell receptor (beta chain) was sequenced during a study of T cells in Graves' hyperthyroidism and ophthalmopathy. The wider study: Peripheral blood sampling occurred at initial diagnosis, before any treatment.

Researchers took RNA transcripts and amplified the TCR beta CDR3 regions from them. First-round RT-PCR of the TCR CDR3 relied on the HTBI primer set. TCRdb analysed the multiplex PCR reads with MiXCR anew, one entry per CDR3 protein. The sample includes around 700,000 distinct CDR3 sequences, about 19% seen only once; the top ten take 16%. Germline CDR1 reads LGHNT; CDR2 reads FRNRAP. CDR3 length equals 13 residues. V lost 7 bases and J lost 6, with 15 bases in between. The blood specimen was taken at initial hyperthyroidism diagnosis, before any ophthalmopathy symptoms. The TCR comes from a woman aged 50 to 65 with Graves' hyperthyroidism that later progressed to Graves' ophthalmopathy. The sequenced sample was blood. The gene calls are TRBV12-5 and TRBJ1-1; D may be TRBD1 (6 bases). This CDR3 reads CASVSGEGAEAFF. The CDR3 region has the DNA TGTGCTAGTGTCTCAGGGGAAGGGGCTGAAGCTTTCTTT.